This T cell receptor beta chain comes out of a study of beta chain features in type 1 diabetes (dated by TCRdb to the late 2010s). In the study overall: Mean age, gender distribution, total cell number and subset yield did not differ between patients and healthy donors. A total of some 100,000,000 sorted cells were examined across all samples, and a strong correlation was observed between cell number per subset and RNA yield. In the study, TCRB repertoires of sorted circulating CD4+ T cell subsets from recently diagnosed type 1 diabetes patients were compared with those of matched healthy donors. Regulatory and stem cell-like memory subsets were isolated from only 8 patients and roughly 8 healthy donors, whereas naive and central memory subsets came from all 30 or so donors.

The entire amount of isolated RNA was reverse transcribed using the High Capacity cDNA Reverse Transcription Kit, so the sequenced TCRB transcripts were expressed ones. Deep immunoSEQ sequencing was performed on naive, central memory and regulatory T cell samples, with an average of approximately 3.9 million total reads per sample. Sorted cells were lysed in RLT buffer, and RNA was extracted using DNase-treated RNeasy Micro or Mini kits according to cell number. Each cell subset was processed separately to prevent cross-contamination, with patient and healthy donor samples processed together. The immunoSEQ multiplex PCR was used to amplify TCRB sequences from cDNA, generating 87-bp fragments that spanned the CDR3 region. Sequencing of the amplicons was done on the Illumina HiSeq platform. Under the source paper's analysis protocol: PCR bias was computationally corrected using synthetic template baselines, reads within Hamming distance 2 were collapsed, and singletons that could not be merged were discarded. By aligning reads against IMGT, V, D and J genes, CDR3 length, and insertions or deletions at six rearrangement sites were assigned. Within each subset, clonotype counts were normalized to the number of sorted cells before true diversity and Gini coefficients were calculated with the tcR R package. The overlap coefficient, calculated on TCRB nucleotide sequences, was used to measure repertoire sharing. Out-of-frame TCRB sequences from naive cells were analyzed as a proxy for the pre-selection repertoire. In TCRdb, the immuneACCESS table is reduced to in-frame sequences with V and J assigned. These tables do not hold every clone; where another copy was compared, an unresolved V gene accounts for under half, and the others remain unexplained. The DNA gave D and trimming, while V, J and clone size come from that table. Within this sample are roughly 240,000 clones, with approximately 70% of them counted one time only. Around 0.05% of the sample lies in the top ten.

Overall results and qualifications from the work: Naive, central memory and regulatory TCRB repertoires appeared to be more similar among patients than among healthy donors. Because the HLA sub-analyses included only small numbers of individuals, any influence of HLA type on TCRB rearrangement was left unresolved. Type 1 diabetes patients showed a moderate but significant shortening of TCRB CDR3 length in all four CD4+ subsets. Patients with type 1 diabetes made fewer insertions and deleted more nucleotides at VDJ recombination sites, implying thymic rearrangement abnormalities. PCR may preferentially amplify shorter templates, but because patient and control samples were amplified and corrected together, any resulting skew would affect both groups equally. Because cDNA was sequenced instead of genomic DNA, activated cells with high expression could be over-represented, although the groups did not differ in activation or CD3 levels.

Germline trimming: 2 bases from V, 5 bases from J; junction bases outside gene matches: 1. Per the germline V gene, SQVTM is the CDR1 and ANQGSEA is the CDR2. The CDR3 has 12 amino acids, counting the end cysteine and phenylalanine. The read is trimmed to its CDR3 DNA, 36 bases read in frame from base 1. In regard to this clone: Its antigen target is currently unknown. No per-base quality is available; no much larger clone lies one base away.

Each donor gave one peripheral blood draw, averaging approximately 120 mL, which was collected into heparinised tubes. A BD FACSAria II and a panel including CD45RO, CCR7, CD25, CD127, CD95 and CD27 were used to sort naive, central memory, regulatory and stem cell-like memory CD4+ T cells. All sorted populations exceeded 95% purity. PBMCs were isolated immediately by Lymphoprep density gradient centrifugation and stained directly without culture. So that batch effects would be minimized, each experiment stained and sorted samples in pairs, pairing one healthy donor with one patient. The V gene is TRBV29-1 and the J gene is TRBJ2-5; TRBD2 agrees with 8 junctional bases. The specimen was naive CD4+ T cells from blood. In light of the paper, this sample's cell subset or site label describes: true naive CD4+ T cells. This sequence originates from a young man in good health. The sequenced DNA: TGCAGCGTTGAAACGGGAGGGGAGACCCAGTACTTC. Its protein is CSVETGGETQYF.